This T cell receptor beta chain was sequenced in a study of human T cells and chemical hapten exposure. V was pared by 5 bases and J by 4 bases, with 21 bases between. The germline V gene encodes CDR1 SGHTA and CDR2 FQGNSA. The CDR3 sequence is 17 residues long. This clonotype has a handful of counts. Time point in this sample: patch test 2, 6 weeks after DPC sensitization. Treatment meaning: therapeutic diphenylcyclopropenone sensitization with weekly scalp DPC. Unfractionated whole blood was the source from which total RNA was extracted. TCRdb called the RACE reads again in MiXCR, with one record for every CDR3 protein. The repertoire has roughly 150,000 distinct CDR3 sequences, about 11% of them found once; the top ten carry about 1.4%.

The clonotype originates from a woman in her 50s with alopecia areata. Some clones in this sample may be carry-over from other donors' samples. Specimen: whole blood, collected in connection with sensitization to the hapten diphenylcyclopropenone (DPC). The J gene is TRBJ2-1, the V gene TRBV7-2; tentatively, D is TRBD2 (6 bases). The CDR3, as DNA: TGTGCCAGCAGCCCCCGATCGGGCACTAGCAGATACAATGAGCAGTTCTTC. Amino acid sequence: CASSPRSGTSRYNEQFF.